Listed below are T cell receptor beta chains from one sample, sequenced in a study of blood T cell repertoires in COVID-19. Repertoires were generated with immunoSEQ multiplex PCR, while TCRdb's copy carries only in-frame clones and drops some. The sample lists over 250,000 clones, 88% occurring once. The sequenced sample consisted of PBMCs or T cells enriched from blood (not recorded which). These TCRs come from a woman aged 45-60 years who had recovered from COVID-19. CDR3s include the opening cysteine and the closing phenylalanine or tryptophan. Fields, in order: clone size, J gene, D gene, V gene, CDR3 protein, CDR3 DNA. D genes are given only for firm matches. Clone size is not always given. Where it is, it says once, few, many or a class for expanded clones.

>-|TRBJ1-2|-|TRBV6-1
CASSDYSLYGYTF
TGTGCCAGCAGTGATTACAGTCTCTATGGCTACACCTTC
>-|TRBJ2-1|TRBD2|TRBV24-1
CATSDLPGSGSINEQFF
TGTGCCACCAGTGATCTCCCGGGGAGCGGGAGTATCAATGAGCAGTTCTTC
>-|TRBJ1-1|TRBD1|TRBV9
CASSAKDRMNTEAFF
TGTGCCAGCAGCGCTAAGGACAGGATGAACACTGAAGCTTTCTTT
>-|TRBJ2-1|-|TRBV24-1
CATSDKNYNEQFF
TGTGCCACCAGTGACAAAAATTACAATGAGCAGTTCTTC
>-|TRBJ2-1|-|TRBV28
CASSPLGLLEQFF
TGTGCCAGCAGTCCCCTCGGACTGCTAGAGCAGTTCTTC
>-|TRBJ2-1|TRBD2|TRBV15
CATSSPGTSGSYREQFF
TGTGCCACCAGCAGTCCCGGGACTAGCGGGAGTTACCGGGAGCAGTTCTTC
>-|TRBJ1-4|-|TRBV7-9
CASSAPNRAKLFF
TGTGCCAGCAGCGCCCCCAACAGGGCCAAACTGTTTTTT
>-|TRBJ2-1|-|TRBV6-1
CASSDRGGGYNEQFF
TGTGCCAGCAGTGACAGGGGTGGTGGGTACAATGAGCAGTTCTTC
>-|TRBJ2-7|TRBD2|TRBV27
CASSFFLADEQYF
TGTGCCAGCAGTTTTTTCCTAGCGGACGAGCAGTACTTC
>-|TRBJ1-5|-|TRBV2
CASKGTLDQPQHF
TGTGCCAGCAAGGGGACATTAGATCAGCCCCAGCATTTT
>-|TRBJ2-7|TRBD1|TRBV28
CASSSSGTGVSEQYF
TGTGCCAGCAGTTCTTCCGGGACAGGTGTATCCGAGCAGTACTTC
>once|TRBJ2-5|TRBD2|TRBV7-9
CASSLGLVGSGETQYF
TGTGCCAGCAGCCTGGGACTAGTAGGATCCGGGGAGACCCAGTACTTC
>-|TRBJ2-5|-|TRBV7-3
CASSLGGGGGETQYF
TGTGCCAGCAGCTTAGGAGGAGGAGGCGGAGAGACCCAGTACTTC
>-|TRBJ2-7|TRBD2|TRBV9
CASSVGLAGVHEQYF
TGTGCCAGCAGCGTAGGGCTAGCGGGAGTCCACGAGCAGTACTTC
>-|TRBJ1-1|-|TRBV19
CASSIGGGEAFF
TGTGCCAGTAGTATTGGGGGCGGAGAAGCTTTCTTT
>-|TRBJ2-1|-|TRBV7-2
CASSSGGGPYNEQFF
TGTGCCAGCAGCTCGGGGGGCGGCCCCTACAATGAGCAGTTCTTC
>-|TRBJ1-6|-|TRBV30
CATTVGRGSPLHF
TGTGCCACAACTGTAGGGAGAGGGTCACCCCTCCACTTT
>-|TRBJ2-7|TRBD2|TRBV4-1
CASSQPSGSDEQYF
TGCGCCAGCAGCCAGCCTAGCGGGAGCGACGAGCAGTACTTC
>-|TRBJ1-1|TRBD1|TRBV18
CASSEQGANTEAFF
TGTGCCAGCTCAGAACAGGGGGCTAACACTGAAGCTTTCTTT
>-|TRBJ1-2|-|TRBV28
CASSTSSGGLVGYTF
TGTGCCAGCAGTACCTCAAGTGGAGGGTTAGTTGGCTACACCTTC
>-|TRBJ1-1|TRBD1|TRBV10-3
CAISELGQGAEAFF
TGTGCCATCAGTGAGCTAGGACAGGGGGCTGAAGCTTTCTTT
>-|TRBJ2-1|TRBD2|TRBV28
CASSFPEDSGTSYNEQFF
TGTGCCAGCAGTTTCCCCGAAGATAGCGGGACCTCCTACAATGAGCAGTTCTTC
>-|TRBJ2-7|TRBD1|TRBV28
CASLRDRVPYEQYF
TGTGCCAGCCTAAGGGACAGGGTCCCCTACGAGCAGTACTTC
>-|TRBJ2-1|-|TRBV7-7
CASSRSERGDEQFF
TGTGCTAGCAGCCGATCCGAGAGAGGCGATGAGCAGTTCTTC
>-|TRBJ2-2|-|TRBV7-9
CASSLTETNTGELFF
TGTGCCAGCAGCCTGACAGAAACTAACACCGGGGAGCTGTTTTTT
>-|TRBJ1-5|-|TRBV12-3/TRBV12-4
CASSSGNQPQHF
TGTGCCAGCAGTTCAGGGAATCAGCCCCAGCATTTT
>-|TRBJ1-3|TRBD1|TRBV29-1
CSVDRQGAGNTIYF
TGCAGCGTTGATCGACAGGGTGCCGGAAACACCATATATTTT
>-|TRBJ2-7|TRBD2|TRBV9
CASSPKTSGNAEQYF
TGTGCCAGCAGCCCCAAGACTAGCGGGAACGCCGAGCAGTACTTC
>-|TRBJ1-4|-|TRBV4-1
CASSQPGTFNEKLFF
TGCGCCAGCAGCCAACCCGGGACTTTTAATGAAAAACTGTTTTTT
>-|TRBJ2-1|-|TRBV2
CASRSIGSKSSYNEQFF
TGTGCCAGCAGATCGATCGGGAGCAAGAGTTCCTACAATGAGCAGTTCTTC
>-|TRBJ1-2|TRBD1|TRBV5-6
CASSPKGASNYGYTF
TGTGCCAGCAGCCCGAAGGGGGCCAGTAACTATGGCTACACCTTC
>once|TRBJ2-7|-|TRBV18
CASSPSGQDQREQYF
TGTGCCAGCTCACCTTCCGGACAAGATCAGCGCGAGCAGTACTTC
>-|TRBJ1-1|-|TRBV18
CASSPEGGNTEAFF
TGTGCCAGCTCACCAGAGGGCGGAAACACTGAAGCTTTCTTT
>-|TRBJ2-2|-|TRBV28
CASSLIGAANTGELFF
TGTGCCAGCAGTCTTATTGGGGCAGCGAACACCGGGGAGCTGTTTTTT
>-|TRBJ2-1|-|TRBV20-1
CSAGSAEQFF
TGCAGTGCTGGCAGCGCCGAGCAGTTCTTC
>-|TRBJ2-7|-|TRBV5-4
CASSLGAGISYEQYF
TGTGCCAGCAGCTTGGGTGCGGGTATCTCCTACGAGCAGTACTTC
>-|TRBJ1-2|-|TRBV5-4
CASSLGQANYGYTF
TGTGCCAGCAGCTTGGGGCAGGCTAACTATGGCTACACCTTC
>-|TRBJ1-3|-|TRBV28
CASSPPGGVTIYF
TGTGCCAGCAGTCCCCCCGGAGGGGTCACCATATATTTT
>-|TRBJ2-6|-|TRBV27
CASSLQIWDTRNSGANVLTF
TGTGCCAGCAGTCTACAAATTTGGGACACGCGAAACTCTGGGGCCAACGTCCTGACTTTC
>-|TRBJ1-5|TRBD1|TRBV6-5
CASSPDRDQPQHF
TGTGCCAGCAGCCCCGACAGGGATCAGCCCCAGCATTTT
>-|TRBJ2-7|-|TRBV10-3
CAISEAGESSYEQYF
TGTGCCATCAGTGAGGCCGGGGAGAGCTCCTACGAGCAGTACTTC
>-|TRBJ2-1|-|TRBV5-5
CASSVGLGGSYNEQFF
TGTGCCAGCAGCGTTGGCCTGGGAGGCTCCTACAATGAGCAGTTCTTC
>-|TRBJ1-1|-|TRBV30
CAWSTHRGVGEAFF
TGTGCCTGGAGTACCCACCGGGGGGTTGGTGAAGCTTTCTTT
>-|TRBJ1-3|TRBD1|TRBV18
CASSRTGGSGNTIYF
TGTGCCAGCTCACGGACAGGGGGCTCTGGAAACACCATATATTTT
>-|TRBJ2-5|TRBD1|TRBV24-1
CATSDRDRGPQETQYF
TGTGCCACCAGTGACCGGGACAGGGGGCCTCAAGAGACCCAGTACTTC
>-|TRBJ2-1|TRBD2|TRBV7-2
CASSLSSSAGNNEQFF
TGTGCCAGCAGCTTATCGTCATCAGCGGGGAACAATGAGCAGTTCTTC